This TCR beta chain was observed in a study of metastatic and nonmetastatic thyroid tumors. Study-level background: The authors compared repertoires across blood and tumor or nodule tissue from malignant and benign thyroid patients.

No patient had received any treatment before thyroid surgery. General study results and limits: It was reportedly found that TCR beta diversity was significantly higher in malignant thyroid tumors than in benign nodules, a difference seen in both blood and tumor samples.

TCRdb called clones again from the PCR reads with MiXCR. The table shows 32,000 or so clones, with 18% occurring only once. A remark on this clone: Its specificity is unknown.

CDR1 is DFQATT, CDR2 SNEGSKA, per germline (reference sequence). This CDR3 has 17 residues. V lost 0 bases to trimming and J lost 6 bases; unmatched junction nucleotides: 6. The origin of this receptor is a male donor with papillary thyroid cancer or a benign thyroid nodule (not recorded which). Some clones in this sample may be carry-over from other donors' samples. This chain connects TRBV20-1 to TRBJ2-3; 16 bases align to TRBD2. The source material was blood. The CDR3 coding sequence is TGCAGTGCTAGAGATCCGGGACTAGCGGGAGGGTTGGATACGCAGTATTTT. Translated, it gives CSARDPGLAGGLDTQYF.